This TCR beta chain appears in the sequencing data of a study of CD8 T cells in ankylosing spondylitis. Study-wide results and limits: What seemed typical of ankylosing spondylitis blood was a TCR beta motif built from under 10 highly homologous variants.

Many counts were recorded for this clonotype. Its antigen is undetermined. Between the trimmed V and J ends, which lost 0 bases and 3 bases, there was a span of 13 bases. The germline gives CDR1 SGHKS, CDR2 YYEKEE (reference sequence). The CDR3 extends over 15 amino acids. In making TCR beta libraries, quantitative 5'-RACE with molecular barcodes was used. Each CDR3 protein gets one entry after TCRdb re-called the 5' RACE reads with MiXCR. The sample shows around 890,000 distinct CDR3 sequences, around 11% of them seen only once. The V and J genes are TRBV5-5 and TRBJ2-7; D possibly matches TRBD1 or TRBD2 (5 bases each). Sequenced sample: blood, either unsorted or a sorted T cell fraction (not recorded which). This TCR was sampled from a male donor with ankylosing spondylitis. This CDR3 is CASSLVSREYYEQYF. The CDR3 DNA sequence: TGTGCCAGCAGCTTGGTTAGCAGGGAGTACTACGAGCAGTACTTC. The full variable domain, completed using reference TRBV5-5 and TRBJ2-7, is DAGVTQSPTHLIKTRGQQVTLRCSPISGHKSVSWYQQVLGQGPQFIFQYYEKEERGRGNFPDRFSARQFPNYSSELNVNALLLGDSALYLCASSLVSREYYEQYFGPGTRLTVT.